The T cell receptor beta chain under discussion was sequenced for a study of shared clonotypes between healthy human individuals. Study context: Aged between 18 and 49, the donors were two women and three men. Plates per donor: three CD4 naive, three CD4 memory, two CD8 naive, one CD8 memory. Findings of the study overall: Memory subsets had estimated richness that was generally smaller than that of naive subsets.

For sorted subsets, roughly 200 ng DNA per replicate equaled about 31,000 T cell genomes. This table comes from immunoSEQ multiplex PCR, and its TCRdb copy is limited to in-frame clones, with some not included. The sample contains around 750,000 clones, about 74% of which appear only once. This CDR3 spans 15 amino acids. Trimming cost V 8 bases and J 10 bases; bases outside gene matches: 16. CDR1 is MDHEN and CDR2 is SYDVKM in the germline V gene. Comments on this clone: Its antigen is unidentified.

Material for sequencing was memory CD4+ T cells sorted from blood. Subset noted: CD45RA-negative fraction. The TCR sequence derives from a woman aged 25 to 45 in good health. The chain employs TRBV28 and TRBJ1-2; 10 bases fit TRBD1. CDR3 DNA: TGTGCCAGCGTACTCAGTCGAGCCGGGACAGGGGACTACACCTTC. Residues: CASVLSRAGTGDYTF.